These T cell receptor beta chains were read from a single sample in a study of shared clonotypes between healthy human individuals. The table came from immunoSEQ multiplex PCR; TCRdb's copy has only in-frame clones and leaves some out. The profile shows a few million clones, 92% of them singletons. The sequenced sample consisted of naive CD4+ T cells from PBMCs. These receptors all stem from a man in his late teens or twenties in good health. Some clones in this sample may be carry-over from other donors' samples. The CDR3 runs from the conserved cysteine through the conserved F or W. D genes are given only for firm matches. Some rows mark clone size as missing; the rest say once, few, many or name a class of expanded clone.

>TRBV13|TRBJ2-4|.|once
CASSHDRILAKNIQYF
TGTGCCAGCAGCCATGACAGGATTCTAGCCAAAAACATTCAGTACTTC
>TRBV2|TRBJ1-5|.|.
CASSERGGAPQHF
TGTGCCAGCAGTGAACGGGGGGGAGCGCCCCAGCATTTT
>TRBV29-1|TRBJ2-2|.|.
CSVVTTINTGELFF
TGCAGCGTTGTAACCACAATAAACACCGGGGAGCTGTTTTTT
>TRBV5-4|TRBJ2-5|.|once
CASSHMGGRETQYF
TGTGCCAGCAGCCACATGGGGGGAAGGGAGACCCAGTACTTC
>TRBV15|TRBJ1-5|TRBD1|.
CATSKRQGRSNQPQHF
TGTGCCACCAGCAAACGACAGGGGAGGAGCAATCAGCCCCAGCATTTT
>TRBV6-5|TRBJ1-2|.|few
CASSLLTGRGYTF
TGTGCCAGCAGTTTGCTAACAGGGCGGGGCTACACCTTC
>TRBV5-1|TRBJ1-5|TRBD1|.
CASSPTGDILQPQHF
TGCGCCAGCAGCCCGACAGGGGATATCCTTCAGCCCCAGCATTTT
>TRBV7-2|TRBJ2-3|TRBD2|.
CASSRGTSGSADTQYF
TGTGCCAGCAGCCGCGGGACTAGCGGGAGTGCAGATACGCAGTATTTT
>TRBV28|TRBJ2-3|TRBD2|.
CASSPSGLATDTQYF
TGTGCCAGCAGTCCCTCGGGACTAGCCACAGATACGCAGTATTTT
>TRBV4-1|TRBJ1-2|TRBD1|.
CASSQHLGVGTDYGYTF
TGCGCCAGCAGCCAACATCTTGGGGTCGGGACAGACTATGGCTACACCTTC
>TRBV18|TRBJ1-1|.|few
CASSETVNTEAFF
TGTGCCAGCTCAGAGACGGTGAACACTGAAGCTTTCTTT
>TRBV14|TRBJ2-3|TRBD1|.
CASSQDRFGTDFLGTDTQYF
TGTGCCAGCAGCCAAGATCGATTTGGGACAGACTTTTTGGGCACAGATACGCAGTATTTT
>TRBV28|TRBJ2-5|TRBD2|.
CASRGGTSGQETQYF
TGTGCCAGCAGGGGAGGGACTAGCGGACAAGAGACCCAGTACTTC
>TRBV7-2|TRBJ2-7|.|.
CASSLAVSYEQYF
TGTGCCAGCAGCTTAGCCGTCTCCTACGAGCAGTACTTC
>TRBV7-9|TRBJ2-7|.|.
CASSPSYTGSVYEQYF
TGTGCCAGCAGTCCTAGTTATACGGGAAGCGTATACGAGCAGTACTTC
>TRBV29-1|TRBJ2-5|.|few
CSGNDRFAAQYF
TGCAGCGGCAACGACAGGTTCGCGGCCCAGTACTTC
>TRBV28|TRBJ2-7|TRBD2|.
CASSLPGLAGASLQYF
TGTGCCAGCAGTTTACCGGGACTAGCGGGGGCTTCCTTGCAGTACTTC
>TRBV14|TRBJ2-4|TRBD1|.
CASSRSGGSAPLAKNIQYF
TGTGCCAGCAGCCGATCAGGGGGCTCGGCCCCTCTAGCCAAAAACATTCAGTACTTC
>TRBV6-1|TRBJ2-2|TRBD2|.
CASSAPSLAAGELFF
TGTGCCAGCAGTGCCCCTTCACTAGCGGCCGGGGAGCTGTTTTTT
>TRBV27|TRBJ2-7|TRBD1|.
CASGGRTGLFEQYF
TGTGCCAGCGGTGGGAGGACAGGGCTCTTCGAGCAGTACTTC
>TRBV7-2|TRBJ2-3|.|.
CASSSDYPARGTDTQYF
TGTGCCAGCAGCTCGGACTACCCTGCGCGCGGCACAGATACGCAGTATTTT
>TRBV19|TRBJ2-6|.|.
CASTTFYRGDSGANVLTF
TGTGCCAGTACCACCTTTTATCGGGGAGACTCTGGGGCCAACGTCCTGACTTTC
>TRBV29-1|TRBJ1-1|.|few
CSVALQMNTEAFF
TGCAGCGTTGCCCTGCAGATGAACACTGAAGCTTTCTTT
>TRBV10-1|TRBJ2-1|.|.
CASSRTFPDEQFF
TGCGCCAGCAGTCGGACATTCCCCGATGAGCAGTTCTTC
>TRBV5-4|TRBJ2-7|TRBD2|once
CASSLERLAGVEQYF
TGTGCCAGCAGCTTGGAGCGACTAGCGGGAGTCGAGCAGTACTTC
>TRBV21-1|TRBJ2-3|.|.
CASSKARQTDGRGTDTQYF
TGTGCCAGCAGCAAAGCCCGACAGACGGATGGTCGGGGCACAGATACGCAGTATTTT
>TRBV5-1|TRBJ1-5|.|.
CASSLGEVGNQPQHF
TGCGCCAGCAGCCTCGGGGAGGTGGGCAATCAGCCCCAGCATTTT
>TRBV6-1|TRBJ1-3|.|.
CASSDQDYSGNTIYF
TGTGCCAGCAGTGACCAGGATTACTCTGGAAACACCATATATTTT
>TRBV5-8|TRBJ2-7|TRBD2|.
CASSSRGLAGFYEQYF
TGTGCCAGCAGCTCACGGGGACTAGCGGGGTTCTACGAGCAGTACTTC
>TRBV6-5|TRBJ1-1|.|.
CASTPGGQNTEAFF
TGTGCCAGCACCCCCGGGGGGCAGAACACTGAAGCTTTCTTT
>TRBV5-1|TRBJ2-6|.|.
CASSPDAQGSGANVLTF
TGCGCCAGCAGCCCGGACGCCCAGGGTTCTGGGGCCAACGTCCTGACTTTC
>TRBV9|TRBJ2-1|.|.
CASSVGEWPGGEQFF
TGTGCCAGCAGCGTAGGTGAGTGGCCCGGGGGTGAGCAGTTCTTC
>TRBV28|TRBJ2-1|TRBD2|.
CASSRTSGMVDEQFF
TGTGCCAGCAGTCGGACTAGCGGGATGGTAGATGAGCAGTTCTTC
>TRBV5-1|TRBJ1-2|TRBD1|.
CASSFSGTGDRGYTF
TGCGCCAGCAGCTTCAGCGGGACAGGGGATCGGGGCTACACCTTC
>TRBV5-1|TRBJ1-1|.|.
CASSLVAFRAEAFF
TGCGCCAGCAGCTTGGTCGCGTTTAGGGCTGAAGCTTTCTTT
>TRBV5-4|TRBJ2-1|TRBD2|.
CASSPRGGPGDEQFF
TGTGCCAGCAGCCCCCGGGGGGGCCCCGGAGATGAGCAGTTCTTC
>TRBV30|TRBJ2-6|.|.
CAWTSDASGANVLTF
TGTGCCTGGACTAGCGATGCCTCTGGGGCCAACGTCCTGACTTTC
>TRBV6-1|TRBJ2-2|.|.
CASNRGGSNTGELFF
TGTGCCAGCAACAGGGGGGGCTCGAACACCGGGGAGCTGTTTTTT
>TRBV27|TRBJ1-2|.|once
CASSLSAGKAVNYGYTF
TGTGCCAGCAGTTTATCTGCAGGGAAGGCGGTAAACTATGGCTACACCTTC
>TRBV5-4|TRBJ2-1|.|.
CASSPRGGNSYNEQFF
TGTGCCAGCAGTCCACGAGGAGGGAACTCCTACAATGAGCAGTTCTTC
>TRBV5-5|TRBJ1-3|.|.
CASSPAAAGGNTIYF
TGTGCCAGCAGCCCGGCGGCAGCCGGCGGAAACACCATATATTTT
>TRBV29-1|TRBJ2-7|.|.
CSVARAYEQYF
TGCAGCGTTGCTAGGGCCTACGAGCAGTACTTC
>TRBV5-1|TRBJ2-1|.|once
CASSFSTSSYNEQFF
TGCGCCAGCAGCTTCTCTACGAGCTCCTACAATGAGCAGTTCTTC